Here is one TCR beta chain with its context. This sample was taken from a study of blood T cell repertoires in COVID-19. For the study at large: Spain, Italy and the United States supplied samples that represented acute and convalescent COVID-19. Sources were T cells, B-cell-depleted T cells, or PBMCs; the material itself was cDNA or gDNA.

Under the authors' procedure: Quantification of nucleated cells was approximated via reference gene primer amplification. Repertoires were generated with immunoSEQ multiplex PCR, while TCRdb's copy carries only in-frame clones and drops some. That table is the source of V, J and clone size, and D and trimming were worked out from the DNA. The data show fewer than 250,000 clones, 85% seen once. V lost 0 bases to trimming and J lost 0 bases, with 9 bases between them. The CDR3 covers 16 residues. Germline CDR1 and CDR2: SGDLS and YYNGEE. Sequenced material: peripheral blood. This chain links TRBV9 with TRBJ2-2, with unresolved D. This TCR was recovered from a woman aged 60-75 years with active or convalescent COVID-19. CDR3 sequence: CASSVARRSNTGELFF. The CDR3 DNA reads as TGTGCCAGCAGCGTAGCACGGAGATCGAACACCGGGGAGCTGTTTTTT.